This entry lists 2 T cell receptor beta chains sequenced from one sample in a study of technical replicates of blood from a handful of donors. Sequencing was performed with immunoSEQ multiplex PCR; in TCRdb, only in-frame clones are kept and a portion is missing. Among 65,000 to 80,000 clones listed, 95% were seen once. Sample: T cells isolated from PBMCs. Receptors originate from a human donor in good health.

The chain carries TRBV5-4 and TRBJ2-5; 8 bases map to TRBD2. Germline lookup yields CDR1 SGHNT and CDR2 YYREEE (reference sequence). CDR3 length: 16 amino acids. The V and J ends lost 3 bases and 5 bases, in that order; junction bases with no gene match: 12. CDR3 protein: CASSSKAGLAGETQYF. The CDR3 nucleotides are TGTGCCAGCAGCTCCAAAGCCGGACTAGCAGGGGAGACCCAGTACTTC. Using reference TRBV5-4 and TRBJ2-5 for the parts outside the CDR3, the full variable domain is ETGVTQSPTHLIKTRGQQVTLRCSSQSGHNTVSWYQQALGQGPQFIFQYYREEENGRGNFPPRFSGLQFPNYSSELNVNALELDDSALYLCASSSKAGLAGETQYFGPGTRLLVL.

Here the CDR3 reads CASRQDSNQPQHF. CDR3 bases: TGCGCCAGCAGACAGGACAGCAATCAGCCCCAGCATTTT. The V call is TRBV5-1, the J call TRBJ1-5, with a tentative D call TRBD1 (5 bases). CDR3 size: 13 residues. V lost 5 bases and J 1 base, leaving 7 bases between the germline ends. CDR1 SGHRS and CDR2 YFSETQ come from the germline V gene. The whole variable domain, filled in from reference TRBV5-1 and TRBJ1-5, reads KAGVTQTPRYLIKTRGQQVTLSCSPISGHRSVSWYQQTPGQGLQFLFEYFSETQRNKGNFPGRFSGRQFSNSRSEMNVSTLELGDSALYLCASRQDSNQPQHFGDGTRLSIL.